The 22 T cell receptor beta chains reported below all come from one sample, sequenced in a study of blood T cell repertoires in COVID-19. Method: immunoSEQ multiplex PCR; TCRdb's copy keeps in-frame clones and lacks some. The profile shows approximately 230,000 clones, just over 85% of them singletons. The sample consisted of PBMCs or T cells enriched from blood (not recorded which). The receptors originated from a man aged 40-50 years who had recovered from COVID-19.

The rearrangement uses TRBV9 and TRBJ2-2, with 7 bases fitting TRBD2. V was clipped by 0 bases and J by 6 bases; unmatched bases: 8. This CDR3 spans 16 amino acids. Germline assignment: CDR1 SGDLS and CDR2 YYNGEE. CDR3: CASSVGGSGWSGELFF. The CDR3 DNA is TGTGCCAGCAGCGTAGGAGGTAGCGGGTGGTCCGGGGAGCTGTTTTTT.

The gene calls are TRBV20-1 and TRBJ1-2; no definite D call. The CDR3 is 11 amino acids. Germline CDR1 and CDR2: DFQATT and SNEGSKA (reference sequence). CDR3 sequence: CTTMSNYGYTF. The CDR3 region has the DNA TGCACTACGATGTCTAACTATGGCTACACCTTC.

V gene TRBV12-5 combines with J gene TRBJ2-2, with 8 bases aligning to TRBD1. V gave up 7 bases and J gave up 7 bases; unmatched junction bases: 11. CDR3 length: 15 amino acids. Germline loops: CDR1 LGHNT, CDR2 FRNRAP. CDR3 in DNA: TGTGCTAGTGCCCCGGGGCAGGGGGCGATCGGGGAGCTGTTTTTT. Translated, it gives CASAPGQGAIGELFF.

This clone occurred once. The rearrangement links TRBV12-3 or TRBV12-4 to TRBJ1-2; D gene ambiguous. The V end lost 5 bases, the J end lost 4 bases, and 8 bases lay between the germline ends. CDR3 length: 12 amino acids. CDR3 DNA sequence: TGTGCCAGCAGTCGTGAGGTCTATGGCTACACCTTC. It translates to CASSREVYGYTF.

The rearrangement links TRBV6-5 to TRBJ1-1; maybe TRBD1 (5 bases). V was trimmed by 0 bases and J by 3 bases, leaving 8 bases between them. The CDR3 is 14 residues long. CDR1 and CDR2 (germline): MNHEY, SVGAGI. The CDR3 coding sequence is TGTGCCAGCAGTTACTCGAAAGGGGACACTGAAGCTTTCTTT. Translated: CASSYSKGDTEAFF.

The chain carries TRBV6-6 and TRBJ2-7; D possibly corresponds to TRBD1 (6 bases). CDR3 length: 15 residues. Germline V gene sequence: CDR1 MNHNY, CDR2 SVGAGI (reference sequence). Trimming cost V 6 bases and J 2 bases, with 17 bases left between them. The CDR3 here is CASSPRQELTYEQYF. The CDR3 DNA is TGTGCCAGCAGCCCCAGACAGGAACTAACCTACGAGCAGTACTTC.

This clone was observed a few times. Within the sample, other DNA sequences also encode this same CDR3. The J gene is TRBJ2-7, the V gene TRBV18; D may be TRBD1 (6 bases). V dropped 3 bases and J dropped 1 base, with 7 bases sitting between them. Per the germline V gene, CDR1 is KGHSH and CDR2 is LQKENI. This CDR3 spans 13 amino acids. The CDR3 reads CASSPDSSYEQYF. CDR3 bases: TGTGCCAGCTCACCGGACAGTTCCTACGAGCAGTACTTC.

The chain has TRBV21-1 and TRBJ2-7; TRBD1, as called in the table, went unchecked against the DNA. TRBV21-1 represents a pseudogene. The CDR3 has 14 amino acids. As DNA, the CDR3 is TGTGCCAGCAGCACCAGGGGACAGCCCTACGAGCAGTACTTC. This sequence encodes CASSTRGQPYEQYF.

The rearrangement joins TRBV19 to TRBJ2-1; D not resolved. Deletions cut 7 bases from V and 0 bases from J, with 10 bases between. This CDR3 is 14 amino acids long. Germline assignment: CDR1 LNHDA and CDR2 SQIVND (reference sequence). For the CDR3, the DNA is TGTGCCAGTACCGAGCGCAACTCCTACAATGAGCAGTTCTTC. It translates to CASTERNSYNEQFF.

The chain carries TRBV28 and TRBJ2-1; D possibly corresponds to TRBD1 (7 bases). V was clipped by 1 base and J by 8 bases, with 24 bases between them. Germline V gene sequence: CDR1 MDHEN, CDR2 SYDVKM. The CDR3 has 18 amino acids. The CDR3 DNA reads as TGTGCCAGCAGTTTATATGGGACTGGGGCAGGGGGTCTCTATGAGCAGTTCTTC. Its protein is CASSLYGTGAGGLYEQFF.

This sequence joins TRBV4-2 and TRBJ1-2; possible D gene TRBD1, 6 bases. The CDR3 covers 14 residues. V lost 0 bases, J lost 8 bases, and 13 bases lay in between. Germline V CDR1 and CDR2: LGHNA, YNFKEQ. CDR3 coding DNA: TGTGCCAGCAGCCAAGAGCGTCAGGGGTTAGGCTACACCTTC. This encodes CASSQERQGLGYTF.

The CDR3 loop is CASRLQDYGYTF. The CDR3 bases are TGTGCCAGCAGGCTACAGGACTATGGCTACACCTTC. The V and J genes are TRBV6-5 and TRBJ1-2, with D possibly being TRBD1 (5 bases). V lost 6 bases and J 3 bases, leaving 8 bases between the germline ends. The CDR3 runs 12 residues. CDR1 is MNHEY and CDR2 is SVGAGI in the germline V gene.

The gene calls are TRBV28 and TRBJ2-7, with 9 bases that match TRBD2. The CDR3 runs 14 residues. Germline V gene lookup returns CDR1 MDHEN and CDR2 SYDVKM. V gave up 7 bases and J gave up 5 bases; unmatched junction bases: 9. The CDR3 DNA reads TGTGCCAGCACCGCGCGGGGGGGGTTCGACGAGCAGTACTTC. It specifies CASTARGGFDEQYF.

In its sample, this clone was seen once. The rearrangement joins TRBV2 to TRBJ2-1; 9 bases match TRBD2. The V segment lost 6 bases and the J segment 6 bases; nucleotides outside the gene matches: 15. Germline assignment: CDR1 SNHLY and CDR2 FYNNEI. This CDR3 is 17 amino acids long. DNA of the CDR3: TGTGCCAGCAGAACCAGCGGGAGGACTGAGGTGGTCAATGAGCAGTTCTTC. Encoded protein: CASRTSGRTEVVNEQFF.

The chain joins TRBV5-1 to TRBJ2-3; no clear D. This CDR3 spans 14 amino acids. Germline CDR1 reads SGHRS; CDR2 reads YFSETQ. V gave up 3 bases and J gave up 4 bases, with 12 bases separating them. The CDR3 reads CASSSLGLSDTQYF. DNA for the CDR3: TGCGCCAGCAGCTCACTGGGCCTCTCAGATACGCAGTATTTT.

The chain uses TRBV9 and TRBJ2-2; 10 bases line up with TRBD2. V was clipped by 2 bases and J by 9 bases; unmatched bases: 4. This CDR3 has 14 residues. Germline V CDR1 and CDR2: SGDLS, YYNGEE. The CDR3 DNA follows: TGTGCCAGCAGCGTGCAACTAGCGGGGCGGGAGCTGTTTTTT. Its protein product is CASSVQLAGRELFF.

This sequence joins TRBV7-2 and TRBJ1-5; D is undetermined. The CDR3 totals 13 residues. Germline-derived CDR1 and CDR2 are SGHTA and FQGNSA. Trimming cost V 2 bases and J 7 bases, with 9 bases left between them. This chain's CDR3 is CASSLWSTQPQHF. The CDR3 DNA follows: TGTGCCAGCAGCTTATGGAGCACCCAGCCCCAGCATTTT.

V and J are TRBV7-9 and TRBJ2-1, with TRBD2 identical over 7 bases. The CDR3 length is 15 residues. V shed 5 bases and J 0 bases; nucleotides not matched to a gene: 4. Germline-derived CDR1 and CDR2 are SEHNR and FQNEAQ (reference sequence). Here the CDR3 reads CASSQRGSSYNEQFF. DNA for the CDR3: TGTGCCAGCAGCCAGCGGGGCAGCTCCTACAATGAGCAGTTCTTC.

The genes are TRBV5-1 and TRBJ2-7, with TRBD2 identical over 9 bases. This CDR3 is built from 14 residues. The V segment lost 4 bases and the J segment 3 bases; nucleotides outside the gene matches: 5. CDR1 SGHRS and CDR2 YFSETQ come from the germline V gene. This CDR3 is CASSETSGRYEQYF. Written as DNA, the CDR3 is TGCGCCAGCAGCGAGACTAGCGGACGCTACGAGCAGTACTTC.

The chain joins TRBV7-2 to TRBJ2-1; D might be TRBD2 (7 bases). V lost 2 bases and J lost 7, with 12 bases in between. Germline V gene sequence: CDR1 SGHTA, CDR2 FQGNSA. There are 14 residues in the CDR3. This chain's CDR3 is CASSLTGGQNEQFF. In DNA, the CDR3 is TGTGCCAGCAGCTTAACCGGGGGGCAGAATGAGCAGTTCTTC.

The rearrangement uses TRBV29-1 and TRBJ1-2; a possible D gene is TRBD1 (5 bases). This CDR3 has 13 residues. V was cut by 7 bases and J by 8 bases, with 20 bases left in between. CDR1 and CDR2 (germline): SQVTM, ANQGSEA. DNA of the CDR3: TGCAGCGCCGCAGGGCCGGAGGGGAGCGGCTACACCTTC. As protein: CSAAGPEGSGYTF.

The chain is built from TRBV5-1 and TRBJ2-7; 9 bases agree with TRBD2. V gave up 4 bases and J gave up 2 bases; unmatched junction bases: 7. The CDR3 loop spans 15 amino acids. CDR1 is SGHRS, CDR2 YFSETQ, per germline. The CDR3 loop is CASSPRLAETYEQYF. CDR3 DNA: TGCGCCAGCAGCCCTAGACTAGCGGAGACCTACGAGCAGTACTTC.